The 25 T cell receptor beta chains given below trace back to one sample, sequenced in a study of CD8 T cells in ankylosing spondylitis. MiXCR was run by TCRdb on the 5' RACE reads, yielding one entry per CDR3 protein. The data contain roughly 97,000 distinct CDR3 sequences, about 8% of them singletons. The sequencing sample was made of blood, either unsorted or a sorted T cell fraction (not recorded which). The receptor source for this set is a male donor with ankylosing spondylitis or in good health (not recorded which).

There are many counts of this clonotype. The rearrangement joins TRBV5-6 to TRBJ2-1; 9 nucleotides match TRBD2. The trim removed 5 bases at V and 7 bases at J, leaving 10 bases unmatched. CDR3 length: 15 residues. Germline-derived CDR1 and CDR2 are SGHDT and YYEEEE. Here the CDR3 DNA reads TGTGCCAGCAGTCGGGGGGCGGGGGGGCTGAATGAGCAGTTCTTC. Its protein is CASSRGAGGLNEQFF.

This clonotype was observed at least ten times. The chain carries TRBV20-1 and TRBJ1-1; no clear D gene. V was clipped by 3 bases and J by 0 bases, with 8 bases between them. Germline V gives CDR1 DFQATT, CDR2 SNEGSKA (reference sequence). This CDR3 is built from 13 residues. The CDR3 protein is CSASSVLNTEAFF. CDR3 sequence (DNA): TGCAGTGCTAGTTCTGTATTGAACACTGAAGCTTTCTTT.

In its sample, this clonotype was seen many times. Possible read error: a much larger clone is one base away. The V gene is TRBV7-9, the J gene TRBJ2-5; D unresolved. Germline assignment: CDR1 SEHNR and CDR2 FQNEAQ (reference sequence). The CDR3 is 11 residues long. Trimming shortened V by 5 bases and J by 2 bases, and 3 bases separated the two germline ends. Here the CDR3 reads CASSQQETQYF. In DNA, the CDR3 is TGTGCCAGCAGCCAGCAAGAGACCCAGTACTTC.

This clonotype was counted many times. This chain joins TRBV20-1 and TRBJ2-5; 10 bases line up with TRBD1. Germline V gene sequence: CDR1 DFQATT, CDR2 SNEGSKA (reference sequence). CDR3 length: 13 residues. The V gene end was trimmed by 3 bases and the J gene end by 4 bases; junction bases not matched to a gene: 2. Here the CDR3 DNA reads TGCAGTGCTAGGGACAGGGGGTCAGAGACCCAGTACTTC. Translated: CSARDRGSETQYF.

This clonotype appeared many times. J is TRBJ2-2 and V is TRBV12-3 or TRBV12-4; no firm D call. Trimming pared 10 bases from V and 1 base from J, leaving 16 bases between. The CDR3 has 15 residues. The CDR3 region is CATARARGNTGELFF. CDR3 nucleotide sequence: TGTGCCACAGCACGGGCCCGTGGGAACACCGGGGAGCTGTTTTTT.

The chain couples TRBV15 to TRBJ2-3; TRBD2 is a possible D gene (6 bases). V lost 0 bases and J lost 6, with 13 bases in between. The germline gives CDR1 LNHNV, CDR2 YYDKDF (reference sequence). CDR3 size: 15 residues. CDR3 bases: TGTGCCACCAGCAGAGAGCCCGGGAGTTGGGATACGCAGTATTTT. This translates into CATSREPGSWDTQYF. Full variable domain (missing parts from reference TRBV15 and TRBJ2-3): DAMVIQNPRYQVTQFGKPVTLSCSQTLNHNVMYWYQQKSSQAPKLLFHYYDKDFNNEADTPDNFQSRRPNTSFCFLDIRSPGLGDTAMYLCATSREPGSWDTQYFGPGTRLTVL.

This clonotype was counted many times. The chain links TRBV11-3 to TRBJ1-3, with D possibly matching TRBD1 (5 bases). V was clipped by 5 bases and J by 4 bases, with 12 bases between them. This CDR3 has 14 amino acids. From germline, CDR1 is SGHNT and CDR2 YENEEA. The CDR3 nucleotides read TGTGCCAGCAGCCTGGGACGGGAAGGAAACACCATATATTTT. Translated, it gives CASSLGREGNTIYF.

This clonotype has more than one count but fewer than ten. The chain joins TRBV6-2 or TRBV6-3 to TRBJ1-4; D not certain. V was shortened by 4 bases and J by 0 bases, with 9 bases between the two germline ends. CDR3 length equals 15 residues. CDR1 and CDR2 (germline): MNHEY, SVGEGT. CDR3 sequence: CASSSQLSTNEKLFF. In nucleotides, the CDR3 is TGTGCCAGCAGTTCCCAGCTATCAACTAATGAAAAACTGTTTTTT.

The CDR3 here is CASRSDSYQETQYF. The CDR3 DNA follows: TGTGCCAGCAGATCGGACAGCTACCAAGAGACCCAGTACTTC. V gene TRBV7-2 combines with J gene TRBJ2-5; a possible D gene is TRBD1 (6 bases). The ends were cut back, 6 bases at V and 0 bases at J, with 11 bases in the middle. Germline lookup yields CDR1 SGHTA and CDR2 FQGNSA. The CDR3 extends over 14 amino acids.

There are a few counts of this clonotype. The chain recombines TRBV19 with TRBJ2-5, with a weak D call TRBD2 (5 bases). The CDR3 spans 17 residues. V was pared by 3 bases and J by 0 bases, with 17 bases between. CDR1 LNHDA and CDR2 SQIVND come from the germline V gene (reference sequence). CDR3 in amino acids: CASSIDIMERDQETQYF. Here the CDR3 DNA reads TGTGCCAGTAGTATCGACATAATGGAGAGGGACCAAGAGACCCAGTACTTC.

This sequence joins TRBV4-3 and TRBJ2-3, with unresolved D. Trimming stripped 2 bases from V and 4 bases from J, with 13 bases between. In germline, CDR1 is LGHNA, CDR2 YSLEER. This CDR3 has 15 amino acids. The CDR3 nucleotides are TGCGCCAGCAGCCAACAAAGTTTAGGGTCAGATACGCAGTATTTT. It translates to CASSQQSLGSDTQYF.

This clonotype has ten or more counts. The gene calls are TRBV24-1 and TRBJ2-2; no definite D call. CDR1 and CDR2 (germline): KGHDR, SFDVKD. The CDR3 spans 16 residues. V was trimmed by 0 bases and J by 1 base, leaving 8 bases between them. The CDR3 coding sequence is TGTGCCACCAGTGATTTGCACCCAGGGAACACCGGGGAGCTGTTTTTT. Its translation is CATSDLHPGNTGELFF.

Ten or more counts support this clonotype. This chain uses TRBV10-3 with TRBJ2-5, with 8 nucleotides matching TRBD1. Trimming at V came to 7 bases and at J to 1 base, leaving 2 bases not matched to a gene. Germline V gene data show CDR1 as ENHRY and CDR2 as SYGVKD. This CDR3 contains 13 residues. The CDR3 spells CAIKDRGQETQYF. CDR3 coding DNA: TGTGCCATCAAAGACAGGGGCCAAGAGACCCAGTACTTC.

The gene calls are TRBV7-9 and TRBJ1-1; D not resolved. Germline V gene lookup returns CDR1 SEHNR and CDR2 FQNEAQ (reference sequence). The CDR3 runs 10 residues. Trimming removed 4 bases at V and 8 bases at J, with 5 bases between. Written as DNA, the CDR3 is TGTGCCAGCAGCTCCGGGGAAGCTTTCTTT. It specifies CASSSGEAFF. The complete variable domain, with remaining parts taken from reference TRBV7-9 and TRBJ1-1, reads DTGVSQNPRHKITKRGQNVTFRCDPISEHNRLYWYRQTLGQGPEFLTYFQNEAQLEKSRLLSDRFSAERPKGSFSTLEIQRTEQGDSAMYLCASSSGEAFFGQGTRLTVV.

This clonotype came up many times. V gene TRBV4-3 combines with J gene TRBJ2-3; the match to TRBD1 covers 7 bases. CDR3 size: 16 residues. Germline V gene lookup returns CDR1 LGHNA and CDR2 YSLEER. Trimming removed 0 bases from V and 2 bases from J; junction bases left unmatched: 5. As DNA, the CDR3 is TGCGCCAGCAGCCAAGATCCAGGGGGATCCACAGATACGCAGTATTTT. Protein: CASSQDPGGSTDTQYF.

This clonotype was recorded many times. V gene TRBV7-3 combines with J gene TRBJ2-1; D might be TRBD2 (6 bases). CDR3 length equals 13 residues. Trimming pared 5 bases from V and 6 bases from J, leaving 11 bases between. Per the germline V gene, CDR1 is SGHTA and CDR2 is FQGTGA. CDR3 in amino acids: CASSPGAFNEQFF. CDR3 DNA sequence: TGTGCCAGCAGCCCGGGAGCCTTCAATGAGCAGTTCTTC.

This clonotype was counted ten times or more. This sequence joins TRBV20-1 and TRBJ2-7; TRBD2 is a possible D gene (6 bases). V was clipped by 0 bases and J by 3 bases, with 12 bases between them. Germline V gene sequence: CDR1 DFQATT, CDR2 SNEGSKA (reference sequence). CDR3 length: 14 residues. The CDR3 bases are TGCAGTGCTAGAGAAGGGAGGAACAGCTACGAGCAGTACTTC. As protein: CSAREGRNSYEQYF.

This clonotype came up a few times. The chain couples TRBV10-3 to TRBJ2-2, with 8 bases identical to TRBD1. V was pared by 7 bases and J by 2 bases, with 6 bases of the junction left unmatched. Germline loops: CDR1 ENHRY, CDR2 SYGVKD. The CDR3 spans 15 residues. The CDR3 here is CAINRQGQNTGELFF. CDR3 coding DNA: TGTGCCATCAACCGACAGGGGCAAAACACCGGGGAGCTGTTTTTT.

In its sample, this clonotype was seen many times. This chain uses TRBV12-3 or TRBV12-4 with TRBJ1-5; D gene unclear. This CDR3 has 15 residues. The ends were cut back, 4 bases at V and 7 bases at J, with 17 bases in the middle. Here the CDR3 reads CASSYGSIRPQPQHF. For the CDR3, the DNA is TGTGCCAGCAGTTATGGGTCCATTAGGCCCCAGCCCCAGCATTTT.

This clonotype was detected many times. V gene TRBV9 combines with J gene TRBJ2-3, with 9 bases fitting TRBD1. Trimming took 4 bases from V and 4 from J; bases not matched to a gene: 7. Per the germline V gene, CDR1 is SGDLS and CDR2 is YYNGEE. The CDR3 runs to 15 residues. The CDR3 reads CASSPTGQGSDTQYF. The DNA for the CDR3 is TGTGCCAGCAGCCCTACGGGACAGGGTTCAGATACGCAGTATTTT.

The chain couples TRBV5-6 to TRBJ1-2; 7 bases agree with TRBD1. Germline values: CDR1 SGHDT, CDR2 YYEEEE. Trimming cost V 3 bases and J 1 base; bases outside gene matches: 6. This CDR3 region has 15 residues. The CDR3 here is CASSSPTGNNYGYTF. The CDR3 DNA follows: TGTGCCAGCAGCTCGCCGACAGGGAATAACTATGGCTACACCTTC.

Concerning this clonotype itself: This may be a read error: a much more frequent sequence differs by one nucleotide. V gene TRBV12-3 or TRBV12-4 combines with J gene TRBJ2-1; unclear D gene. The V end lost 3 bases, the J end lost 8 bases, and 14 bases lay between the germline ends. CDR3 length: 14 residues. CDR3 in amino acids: CASSFSRRRYEQFF. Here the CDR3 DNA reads TGTGCCAGCAGTTTCTCGAGGCGACGATATGAGCAGTTCTTC.

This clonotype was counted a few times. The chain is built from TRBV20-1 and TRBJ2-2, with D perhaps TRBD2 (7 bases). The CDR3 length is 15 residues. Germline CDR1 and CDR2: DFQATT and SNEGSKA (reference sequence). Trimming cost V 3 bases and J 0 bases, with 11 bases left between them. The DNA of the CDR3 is TGCAGTGCTAGTGGGGGGGGCGCGAACACCGGGGAGCTGTTTTTT. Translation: CSASGGGANTGELFF.

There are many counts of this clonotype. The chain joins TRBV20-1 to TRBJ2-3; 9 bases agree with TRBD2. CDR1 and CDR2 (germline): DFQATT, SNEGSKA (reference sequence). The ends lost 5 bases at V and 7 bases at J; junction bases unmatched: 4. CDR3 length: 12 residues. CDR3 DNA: TGCAGTGCTCTAGCGGGACCCAATACGCAGTATTTT. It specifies CSALAGPNTQYF.

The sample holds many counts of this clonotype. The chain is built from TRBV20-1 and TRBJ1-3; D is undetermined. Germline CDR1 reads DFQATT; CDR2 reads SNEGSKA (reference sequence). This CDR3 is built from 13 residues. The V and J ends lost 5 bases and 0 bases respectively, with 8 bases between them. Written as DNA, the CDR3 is TGCAGTGCTTTGACCTACTCTGGAAACACCATATATTTT. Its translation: CSALTYSGNTIYF.